Below, one T cell receptor beta chain is given with its context. This entry belongs to a study of blood T cell repertoires in COVID-19. Turning to the study itself: Spain, Italy and the United States supplied samples that represented acute and convalescent COVID-19. PBMCs, B-cell-depleted T cells, or T cells were the source of the cDNA or gDNA that made up the material.

CDR1 and CDR2 (germline): LNHDA, SQIVND (reference sequence). Unmatched junction bases numbered 7, after V lost 6 bases and J lost 3 bases. This CDR3 is 15 amino acids long. Enrolment of Seattle patients took place during active infection, and they were followed longitudinally. In the original analysis: Reference gene primer amplification gave estimated nucleated cell counts. Some clones are missing from TCRdb's copy, which holds only in-frame ones; the method was immunoSEQ multiplex PCR. V and J calls and clone size are given by that table; D and trimming were obtained from the DNA. The table has some 180,000 clones, about four fifths seen once.

The rearrangement links TRBV19 to TRBJ2-3, with TRBD2 matching 9 bases. Material for sequencing was peripheral blood. The sequence was collected from a woman aged 80 or over with COVID-19, enrolled during active disease. The DNA of the CDR3 is TGTGCCAGTAGCACCTCCAGCGGGAGGACAGATACGCAGTATTTT. Its protein is CASSTSSGRTDTQYF.